Listed here are 30 T cell receptor beta chains from one sample, sequenced in a study of T-cell reconstitution after alpha-beta-depleted transplantation in children. The TCRbeta library incorporated unique molecular identifiers. One entry per CDR3 protein, called by TCRdb with MiXCR from the PCR reads. This sample yields 190,000 or so distinct CDR3 sequences, of which 14% to 15% are seen a single time; about 13% belongs to the top ten. The material sequenced was PBMCs from the stem cell graft donor, taken from the stem cell graft. The receptors come from a human donor who donated a stem cell graft to a child with acute lymphoblastic leukemia.

In this sample, this clonotype turned up many times. V gene TRBV5-1 combines with J gene TRBJ2-3; tentative D call: TRBD2 (6 bases). The CDR3 has 15 residues. CDR1 SGHRS and CDR2 YFSETQ come from the germline V gene. The V end was cut by 0 bases, the J end by 5 bases, with 13 bases between. CDR3 in DNA: TGCGCCAGCAGCTTGGACTCCCGGGGGAGAGATACGCAGTATTTT. This gives the protein CASSLDSRGRDTQYF.

There are many counts of this clonotype. The J gene is TRBJ2-2, the V gene TRBV11-3; possible D gene TRBD2, 6 bases. The CDR3 has 14 residues. V was pared by 5 bases and J by 6 bases, with 13 bases between. CDR1 and CDR2 (germline): SGHNT, YENEEA. The CDR3 DNA sequence: TGTGCCAGCAGCACCCGGTCGGGGGCCGGGGAGCTGTTTTTT. It translates to CASSTRSGAGELFF. The full variable domain, completed using reference TRBV11-3 and TRBJ2-2, is EAGVVQSPRYKIIEKKQPVAFWCNPISGHNTLYWYLQNLGQGPELLIRYENEEAVDDSQLPKDRFSAERLKGVDSTLKIQPAELGDSAVYLCASSTRSGAGELFFGEGSRLTVL.

The chain couples TRBV28 to TRBJ2-5; 7 nucleotides agree with TRBD1. The V segment lost 6 bases and the J segment 5 bases; nucleotides outside the gene matches: 9. Germline V CDR1 and CDR2: MDHEN, SYDVKM. The CDR3 is 14 residues long. In DNA, the CDR3 is TGTGCCAGCAGCCAGAACAGGGGTATGGAGACCCAGTACTTC. This gives the protein CASSQNRGMETQYF.

This clonotype was seen repeatedly, ten times or more. V gene TRBV28 combines with J gene TRBJ2-7; TRBD1 agrees at 9 bases. The V segment lost 6 bases and the J segment 0 bases; nucleotides outside the gene matches: 9. The CDR3 runs 16 residues. Germline-derived CDR1 and CDR2 are MDHEN and SYDVKM. This chain's CDR3 is CASRPPVGQGSYEQYF. The CDR3 DNA follows: TGTGCCAGCAGACCACCGGTGGGACAGGGCTCCTACGAGCAGTACTTC.

This clonotype showed up many times. The chain employs TRBV4-1 and TRBJ2-7; 9 positions agree with TRBD1. Germline assignment: CDR1 MGHRA and CDR2 YSYEKL. Trimming took 4 bases from V and 5 from J; bases not matched to a gene: 6. CDR3 length equals 14 residues. CDR3 in amino acids: CASSPRQGGNEQYF. CDR3 nucleotides: TGCGCCAGCAGCCCGCGACAGGGGGGCAACGAGCAGTACTTC.

This clonotype was recorded many times. The chain carries TRBV28 and TRBJ2-3; D is ambiguous. The CDR3 spans 11 residues. V lost 7 bases to trimming and J lost 4 bases, with 6 bases between them. Germline CDR1 reads MDHEN; CDR2 reads SYDVKM. CDR3 sequence (DNA): TGTGCCAGCATTGCAGCAGATACGCAGTATTTT. Its translation: CASIAADTQYF. Together with reference TRBV28 and TRBJ2-3, the CDR3 gives the full variable domain: DVKVTQSSRYLVKRTGEKVFLECVQDMDHENMFWYRQDPGLGLRLIYFSYDVKMKEKGDIPEGYSVSREKKERFSLILESASTNQTSMYLCASIAADTQYFGPGTRLTVL.

This clonotype was counted once. This chain joins TRBV7-6 and TRBJ2-2, with 9 bases lining up with TRBD2. The junction had 11 bases not matched to a gene; V was cut back by 1 base and J by 2 bases. This CDR3 has 19 residues. Per germline, CDR1 SGHVS and CDR2 FNYEAQ. In nucleotides, the CDR3 is TGTGCCAGCAGCTTAGGCTTTAGCGGGGGACCACTTAACACCGGGGAGCTGTTTTTT. Translation: CASSLGFSGGPLNTGELFF.

This clonotype was detected ten times or more. The rearrangement links TRBV11-3 to TRBJ2-1; weak D call: TRBD2 (5 bases). The CDR3 is 11 residues long. V shed 6 bases and J shed 10 bases, with 10 bases lying between them. Per the germline V gene, CDR1 is SGHNT and CDR2 is YENEEA. This CDR3 is CASSPEREQFF. The CDR3 DNA reads as TGTGCCAGCAGTCCCGAGCGGGAGCAGTTCTTC.

This clonotype was seen a few times. V usage is TRBV5-1 and J usage is TRBJ1-4; tentatively, D is TRBD1 (5 bases). The germline V and J ends were trimmed by 4 bases and 8 bases, with 15 bases remaining between them. This CDR3 is built from 14 residues. Germline V gene lookup returns CDR1 SGHRS and CDR2 YFSETQ. The DNA for the CDR3 is TGCGCCAGCAGCCAGAGAGGGGCCCGCGAAAAACTGTTTTTT. Translated: CASSQRGAREKLFF. The variable domain in full, completed from reference TRBV5-1 and TRBJ1-4, reads KAGVTQTPRYLIKTRGQQVTLSCSPISGHRSVSWYQQTPGQGLQFLFEYFSETQRNKGNFPGRFSGRQFSNSRSEMNVSTLELGDSALYLCASSQRGAREKLFFGSGTQLSVL.

The sample holds many counts of this clonotype. The rearrangement uses TRBV20-1 and TRBJ2-1; D is perhaps TRBD1 (5 bases). The ends were cut back, 5 bases at V and 3 bases at J, with 17 bases in the middle. This CDR3 comprises 15 residues. Germline loops: CDR1 DFQATT, CDR2 SNEGSKA (reference sequence). This CDR3 reads CSASDGGRGYNEQFF. The CDR3 DNA sequence: TGCAGTGCTTCGGACGGCGGAAGGGGCTACAATGAGCAGTTCTTC.

This clonotype occurred many times. The rearrangement links TRBV6-1 to TRBJ2-4; 14 bases align to TRBD2. This CDR3 contains 16 residues. Germline V gene sequence: CDR1 MNHNS, CDR2 SASEGT. With V trimmed by 4 bases and J by 7 bases, 6 bases remained unmatched. CDR3 sequence reads: CASSVGLAGAANIQYF. As DNA, the CDR3 is TGTGCCAGCAGTGTGGGACTAGCGGGAGCTGCGAACATTCAGTACTTC.

This clonotype was observed many times. The CDR3 loop is CASSLRQRTGANYGYTF. CDR3 bases: TGTGCCAGCAGTCTAAGACAAAGAACCGGGGCAAACTATGGCTACACCTTC. V and J are TRBV27 and TRBJ1-2, with a tentative D call TRBD1 (5 bases). The CDR3 has 17 amino acids. Trimming cost V 5 bases and J 2 bases, with 21 bases left between them. CDR1 is MNHEY, CDR2 SMNVEV, per germline (reference sequence).

This clonotype was seen many times. V is TRBV5-1 and J is TRBJ1-2, with TRBD1 as a possible D gene (5 bases). Germline CDR1 and CDR2: SGHRS and YFSETQ. Trimming took 0 bases from V and 8 from J, leaving 14 bases between them. CDR3 length: 14 amino acids. The CDR3 DNA sequence: TGCGCCAGCAGCTTGGATTCAGGGCTGGGCGGCTACACCTTC. Amino acids: CASSLDSGLGGYTF.

This clonotype was seen at least ten times. V and J are TRBV5-5 and TRBJ2-7; D is ambiguous. The ends were cut back, 2 bases at V and 0 bases at J, with 6 bases in the middle. The germline gives CDR1 SGHKS, CDR2 YYEKEE (reference sequence). The CDR3 is 13 residues long. The CDR3 DNA sequence: TGTGCCAGCAGCTTTGGTAGCTCCTACGAGCAGTACTTC. Protein product: CASSFGSSYEQYF.

This clonotype was seen many times. This chain links TRBV6-5 with TRBJ2-3; the D is unclear. The germline V gene has CDR1 MNHEY and CDR2 SVGAGI. V dropped 4 bases and J dropped 5 bases, with 7 bases sitting between them. CDR3 size: 12 residues. The CDR3 coding sequence is TGTGCCAGCAGTTCTCTGTTAGATACGCAGTATTTT. Translated: CASSSLLDTQYF.

In its sample, this clonotype was seen many times. V and J are TRBV4-2 and TRBJ1-2; tentative D call: TRBD1 (6 bases). Between the trimmed V and J ends, which lost 4 bases and 4 bases, there was a span of 13 bases. The CDR3 is 14 residues long. Germline CDR1 LGHNA, CDR2 YNFKEQ. Here the CDR3 DNA reads TGTGCCAGCAGCCCTCCCGGACAGTTCTATGGCTACACCTTC. Its protein product is CASSPPGQFYGYTF.

In its sample, this clonotype was seen a few times. The chain combines TRBV30 with TRBJ2-4; 7 bases map to TRBD2. The germline gives CDR1 GTSNPN, CDR2 SVGIG (reference sequence). The V and J ends lost 0 bases and 3 bases, in that order; junction bases with no gene match: 14. CDR3 length: 18 residues. The CDR3 region has the DNA TGTGCCTGGAGTGTAGCCCGATCGGCTAGCGGTCTCAAAAACATTCAGTACTTC. Protein: CAWSVARSASGLKNIQYF.

This clonotype was seen many times. J is TRBJ1-1 and V is TRBV7-9; D gene ambiguous. V lost 6 bases and J 3 bases, leaving 8 bases between the germline ends. Germline loops: CDR1 SEHNR, CDR2 FQNEAQ (reference sequence). This CDR3 spans 12 amino acids. The CDR3 sequence is CASRPIDTEAFF. The DNA for the CDR3 is TGTGCCAGCAGACCCATCGACACTGAAGCTTTCTTT. The full variable domain, with the rest looked up from reference TRBV7-9 and TRBJ1-1, is DTGVSQNPRHKITKRGQNVTFRCDPISEHNRLYWYRQTLGQGPEFLTYFQNEAQLEKSRLLSDRFSAERPKGSFSTLEIQRTEQGDSAMYLCASRPIDTEAFFGQGTRLTVV.

The chain carries TRBV3-1 and TRBJ1-5; 10 bases agree with TRBD1. Losses at the gene ends were 3 bases for V and 2 bases for J; bases not matched to a gene: 1. The germline V gene has CDR1 LGHDT and CDR2 YNNKEL (reference sequence). The CDR3 runs 15 residues. CDR3 region: CASSHGTGGNQPQHF. For the CDR3, the DNA is TGTGCCAGCAGCCATGGGACAGGGGGCAATCAGCCCCAGCATTTT.

In this sample, this clonotype turned up many times. The chain is built from TRBV29-1 and TRBJ1-3, with D unresolved. Trimming took 6 bases from V and 4 from J, leaving 7 bases between them. Germline V CDR1 and CDR2: SQVTM, ANQGSEA. The CDR3 consists of 11 residues. CDR3 in amino acids: CSVEVGNTIYF. The CDR3 DNA is TGCAGCGTCGAGGTGGGAAACACCATATATTTT.

The sample holds many counts of this clonotype. The chain is built from TRBV20-1 and TRBJ2-5; tentatively, D is TRBD2 (6 bases). The germline V and J ends were trimmed by 3 bases and 3 bases, with 8 bases remaining between them. Germline lookup yields CDR1 DFQATT and CDR2 SNEGSKA (reference sequence). CDR3 length: 12 residues. The CDR3 nucleotides are TGCAGTGCTAGCGGCGGGGAAGAGACCCAGTACTTC. This sequence encodes CSASGGEETQYF.

This clonotype was recorded many times. V and J are TRBV7-2 and TRBJ1-4, with D perhaps TRBD1 (6 bases). The CDR3 loop spans 14 amino acids. V lost 3 bases and J lost 7, with 12 bases in between. Germline assignment: CDR1 SGHTA and CDR2 FQGNSA. The CDR3 here is CASSFSRGGEKLFF. Written as DNA, the CDR3 is TGTGCCAGCAGCTTTTCCAGGGGCGGTGAAAAACTGTTTTTT. The whole variable domain, remainder taken from reference TRBV7-2 and TRBJ1-4, is GAGVSQSPSNKVTEKGKDVELRCDPISGHTALYWYRQSLGQGLEFLIYFQGNSAPDKSGLPSDRFSAERTGGSVSTLTIQRTQQEDSAVYLCASSFSRGGEKLFFGSGTQLSVL.

This clonotype was counted ten times or more. The chain combines TRBV12-3 or TRBV12-4 with TRBJ2-7, with 7 bases identical to TRBD2. The CDR3 consists of 14 residues. V was clipped by 2 bases and J by 5 bases; unmatched bases: 6. CDR3 residues: CASSLWLAVNEQYF. CDR3 nucleotide sequence: TGTGCCAGCAGTTTATGGCTAGCGGTCAACGAGCAGTACTTC.

This clonotype was seen a handful of times. This chain joins TRBV29-1 and TRBJ1-5; D remains ambiguous. The germline V gene has CDR1 SQVTM and CDR2 ANQGSEA. This CDR3 is built from 12 residues. The V and J ends lost 4 bases and 4 bases respectively, with 8 bases between them. CDR3 amino acids: CSVGEGNQPQHF. CDR3 sequence (DNA): TGCAGCGTTGGTGAAGGTAATCAGCCCCAGCATTTT.

Ten or more counts support this clonotype. This chain uses TRBV27 with TRBJ1-1; tentative D call: TRBD1 (5 bases). CDR1 MNHEY and CDR2 SMNVEV come from the germline V gene (reference sequence). V shed 1 base and J shed 1 base, with 13 bases lying between them. The CDR3 length is 16 residues. This chain's CDR3 is CASSLLDRGSNTEAFF. CDR3 nucleotide sequence: TGTGCCAGCAGTTTATTGGACCGGGGGTCGAACACTGAAGCTTTCTTT.

The table lists this clonotype with many counts. This chain connects TRBV5-1 to TRBJ2-7; D ambiguous. This CDR3 region has 11 residues. Germline CDR1 SGHRS, CDR2 YFSETQ. V dropped 0 bases and J dropped 4 bases, with 2 bases sitting between them. For the CDR3, the DNA is TGCGCCAGCAGCTTGGAGTACGAGCAGTACTTC. Translating it yields CASSLEYEQYF. The full variable domain, its missing parts supplied by reference TRBV5-1 and TRBJ2-7, is KAGVTQTPRYLIKTRGQQVTLSCSPISGHRSVSWYQQTPGQGLQFLFEYFSETQRNKGNFPGRFSGRQFSNSRSEMNVSTLELGDSALYLCASSLEYEQYFGPGTRLTVT.

This clonotype was detected only a few times. This chain links TRBV3-1 with TRBJ2-1, with D perhaps TRBD2 (5 bases). The CDR3 totals 15 residues. Germline V gene data show CDR1 as LGHDT and CDR2 as YNNKEL (reference sequence). V was pared by 0 bases and J by 4 bases, with 10 bases between. The CDR3 nucleotides read TGTGCCAGCAGCCAAGATGTGGGAGCTTACAATGAGCAGTTCTTC. Its translation is CASSQDVGAYNEQFF.

This clonotype came up once. A much larger clone differs from this one at a single base, so this may be a read error. This CDR3 is missing its conserved last phenylalanine or tryptophan, likely due to a read error. No DNA is shown, since the ends of the CDR3 on it are uncertain; the CDR3 is the one TCRdb lists. The J gene is TRBJ1-1, the V gene TRBV18; TRBD1, as called in the table, went unchecked against the DNA. CDR1 and CDR2 (germline): KGHSH, LQKENI. With termini counted, the CDR3 has 14 amino acids. This CDR3 reads CASSPIGGGNEPFL.

This clonotype was recorded at least ten times. V gene TRBV11-3 combines with J gene TRBJ2-1; D is perhaps TRBD2 (5 bases). The CDR3 sequence is 15 residues long. In germline, CDR1 is SGHNT, CDR2 YENEEA. The V gene lost 3 bases and the J gene lost 9 bases, with 18 bases spanning the gap. CDR3 DNA sequence: TGTGCCAGCAGCTTTCTGAGGGCGCGGCGAGGTGAGCAGTTCTTC. This sequence encodes CASSFLRARRGEQFF.

This clonotype was counted ten times or more. V gene TRBV5-1 combines with J gene TRBJ2-6; 10 bases agree with TRBD2. CDR1 and CDR2 from the germline V gene are SGHRS and YFSETQ. The junction had 7 bases not matched to a gene; V was cut back by 2 bases and J by 2 bases. The CDR3 consists of 18 residues. DNA for the CDR3: TGCGCCAGCAGCTTTCTAGCGGGAGTCGATGCTGGGGCCAACGTCCTGACTTTC. This codes for CASSFLAGVDAGANVLTF.